The text below deals with one T cell receptor (beta chain). Its antigen is as yet unknown. The source of the sample is a study of PD-1 blockade in classical Hodgkin lymphoma. Study-wide results and limits: According to reports, newly diagnosed patients had lower baseline TCR diversity than healthy donors, and relapsed/refractory patients had lower baseline TCR diversity still.

The patients all showed relapse after autologous stem cell transplantation, while their brentuximab vedotin exposure varied. Best response was recorded as complete response, partial response or progressive disease. Sequenced by immunoSEQ multiplex PCR; TCRdb stores in-frame clones only, minus some. The table has 17,000 or so clones, 82% seen once. This CDR3 contains 11 residues. CDR1 is MNHEY and CDR2 is SVGAGI in the germline V gene. Trimming pared 5 bases from V and 4 bases from J, leaving 4 bases between. The chain links TRBV6-5 to TRBJ2-3; no clear D. The origin of this receptor is a human donor with classical Hodgkin lymphoma. The sequencing used peripheral blood mononuclear cells (PBMCs), collected before the second cycle of nivolumab. The CDR3 DNA reads as TGTGCCAGCAGTGAAGCAGATACGCAGTATTTT. Amino acid sequence: CASSEADTQYF.